This TCR beta chain was observed in a study of blood T cell repertoires in COVID-19. The wider study: The samples span acute and convalescent COVID-19 from the United States, Italy and Spain. Sample material is recorded as cDNA or gDNA derived from T cells, B-cell-depleted T cells, or PBMCs.

Symptom resolution, clearance, or two negative PCRs marked donors in Cohort 3 as recovered. Generated by immunoSEQ multiplex PCR, the TCRdb table keeps only in-frame clones and is missing some. The sample gives approximately 170,000 clones, 65% to 85% of which show up once; approximately 3% is in the top ten. The germline CDR1 and CDR2 sequences are SGHRS and YFSETQ. The CDR3 has 15 amino acids. With 2 bases clipped from V and 3 bases from J, the junction kept 8 bases outside the gene matches. The source is a woman aged 25 to 39 who had recovered from COVID-19. The chain carries TRBV5-1 and TRBJ2-7, with 7 bases that match TRBD2. Sequenced material: PBMCs or T cells enriched from blood (not recorded which). The DNA of the CDR3 is TGCGCCAGCAGCTTTGCGGGAGTGGAGATCTACGAGCAGTACTTC. Its protein is CASSFAGVEIYEQYF.